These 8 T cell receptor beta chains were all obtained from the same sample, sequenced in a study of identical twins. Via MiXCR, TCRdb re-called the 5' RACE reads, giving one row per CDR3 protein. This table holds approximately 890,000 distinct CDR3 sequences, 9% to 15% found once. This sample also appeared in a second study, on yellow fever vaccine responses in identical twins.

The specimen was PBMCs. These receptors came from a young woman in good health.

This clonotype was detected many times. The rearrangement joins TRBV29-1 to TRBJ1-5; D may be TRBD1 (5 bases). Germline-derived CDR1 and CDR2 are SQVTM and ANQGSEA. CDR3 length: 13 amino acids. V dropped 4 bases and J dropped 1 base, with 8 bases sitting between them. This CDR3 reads CSVADISNQPQHF. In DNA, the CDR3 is TGCAGCGTTGCGGACATCAGCAATCAGCCCCAGCATTTT.

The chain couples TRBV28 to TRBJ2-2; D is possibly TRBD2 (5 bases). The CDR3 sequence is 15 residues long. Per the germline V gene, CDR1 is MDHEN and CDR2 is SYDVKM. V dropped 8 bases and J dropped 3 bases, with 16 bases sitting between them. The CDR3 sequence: CASRSGGLDTGELFF. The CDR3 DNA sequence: TGTGCCAGCCGCTCGGGCGGGTTGGACACCGGGGAGCTGTTTTTT.

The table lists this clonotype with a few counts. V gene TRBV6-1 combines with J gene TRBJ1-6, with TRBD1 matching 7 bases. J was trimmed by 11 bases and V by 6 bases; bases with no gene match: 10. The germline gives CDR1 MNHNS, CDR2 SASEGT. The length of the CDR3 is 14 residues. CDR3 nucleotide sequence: TGTGCCAGCAGAGCGGACAGGATGATGGCACCCCTCCACTTT. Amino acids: CASRADRMMAPLHF.

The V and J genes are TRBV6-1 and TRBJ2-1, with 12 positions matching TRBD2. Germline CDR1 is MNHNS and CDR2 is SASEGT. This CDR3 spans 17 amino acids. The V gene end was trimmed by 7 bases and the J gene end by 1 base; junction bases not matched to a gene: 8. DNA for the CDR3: TGTGCCAGCAAGCTAGCGGGGGGGCGGGGTTCCTACAATGAGCAGTTCTTC. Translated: CASKLAGGRGSYNEQFF.

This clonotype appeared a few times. Here the CDR3 reads CASRRERSSTDTQYF. CDR3 nucleotides: TGTGCCAGCCGGAGAGAGCGGTCTAGCACAGATACGCAGTATTTT. This chain uses TRBV28 with TRBJ2-3; maybe TRBD2 (5 bases). This CDR3 spans 15 amino acids. The germline V gene encodes CDR1 MDHEN and CDR2 SYDVKM. The V and J ends lost 8 bases and 0 bases respectively, with 15 bases between them.

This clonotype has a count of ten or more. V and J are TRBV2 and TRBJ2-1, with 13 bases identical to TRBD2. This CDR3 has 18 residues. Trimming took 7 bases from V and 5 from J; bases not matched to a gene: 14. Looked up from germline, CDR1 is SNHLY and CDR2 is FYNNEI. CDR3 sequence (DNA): TGTGCCAGCACCGACAGGACTAGCGGGAGACCAACTGACAATGAGCAGTTCTTC. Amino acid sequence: CASTDRTSGRPTDNEQFF.

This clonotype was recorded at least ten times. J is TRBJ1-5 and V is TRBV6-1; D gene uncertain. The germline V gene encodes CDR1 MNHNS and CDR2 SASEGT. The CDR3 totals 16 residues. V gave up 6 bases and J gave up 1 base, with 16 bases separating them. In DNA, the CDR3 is TGTGCCAGCAGCCCCACGTCGGGTCGGAGCAATCAGCCCCAGCATTTT. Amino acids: CASSPTSGRSNQPQHF.

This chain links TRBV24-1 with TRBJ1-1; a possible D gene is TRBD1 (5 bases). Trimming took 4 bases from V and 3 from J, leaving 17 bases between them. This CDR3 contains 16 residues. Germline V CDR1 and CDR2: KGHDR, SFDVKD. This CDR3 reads CATSEETAKEDTEAFF. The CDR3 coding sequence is TGTGCCACCAGTGAAGAGACAGCTAAGGAGGACACTGAAGCTTTCTTT.